This TCR beta chain came from a study of Ad26.COV2.S vaccination and SARS-CoV-2 variants. This CDR3 spans 16 amino acids. V dropped 1 base and J dropped 0 bases, with 11 bases sitting between them. Germline CDR1 SGHTA, CDR2 FQGNSA. Stated treatment: 19 received Ad26.COV2.S at low or high dose, single or two shots; several received placebo; per-sample allocation not given. Day 63 following the first vaccine or placebo injection was when the samples were taken. Repertoires were generated with immunoSEQ multiplex PCR, while TCRdb's copy carries only in-frame clones and drops some. The sample yields a few hundred thousand clones, approximately 83% seen once.

The clonotype originates from a person between 18 and 59 years old who received the Ad26.COV2.S COVID-19 vaccine or a placebo. Here the sequenced sample was peripheral blood, taken in a trial of Ad26.COV2.S vaccine versus placebo. V usage is TRBV7-2 and J usage is TRBJ2-3; the D is unclear. Here the CDR3 reads CASSLGIGQSTDTQYF. In DNA, the CDR3 is TGTGCCAGCAGCTTAGGTATAGGGCAGAGCACAGATACGCAGTATTTT.